This TCR beta chain was sequenced during a study of blood T cell repertoires in COVID-19. The overall study: Both acute and convalescent COVID-19 samples were obtained from the United States, Italy and Spain.

V was pared by 1 base and J by 1 base, with 11 bases between. The CDR3 consists of 16 residues. Germline V gives CDR1 SNHLY, CDR2 FYNNEI. Per the original data handling: Using reference gene primer amplification, nucleated cell counts were estimated. Generated by immunoSEQ multiplex PCR, the TCRdb table keeps only in-frame clones and is missing some. Clone size and V and J calls were adopted from that table, with D and trimming inferred from the DNA. Among 10,000 to 15,000 clones listed, about 70% were seen once. Seattle patients were enrolled during active infection and followed longitudinally. The TCR originated in a man aged 55 to 70 with COVID-19, enrolled during active disease. The specimen sequenced was peripheral blood. The gene calls are TRBV2 and TRBJ1-5, with D tentatively TRBD1 (5 bases). CDR3 sequence: CASSEGQGYSNQPQHF. CDR3 nucleotides: TGTGCCAGCAGTGAAGGCCAGGGTTACAGCAATCAGCCCCAGCATTTT.